These 29 T cell receptor beta chains came from one sample sequenced in a study of control samples from healthy donors and cancer patients. Here immunoSEQ multiplex PCR was the method, and the copy in TCRdb shows in-frame clones only, minus some. The sample includes approximately 120,000 clones, about 90% of them seen just once. Material: blood. All receptors come from a man aged 18 to 30 in good health.

CDR3 in DNA: TGTGCCAGCAGCCCCCGGGACCGTAGTCTCCAAGAGACCCAGTACTTC. It codes for CASSPRDRSLQETQYF. The chain employs TRBV11-2 and TRBJ2-5; D could derive from TRBD1 or TRBD2 (5 bases each). V lost 5 bases and J 1 base, leaving 17 bases between the germline ends. The CDR3 extends over 16 amino acids. Germline V gene sequence: CDR1 SGHAT, CDR2 FQNNGV.

The chain recombines TRBV4-3 with TRBJ2-4; D tentatively fits TRBD1 or TRBD2 (5 bases each). CDR3 length equals 15 residues. Germline CDR1 reads LGHNA; CDR2 reads YSLEER. Trimming took 1 base from V and 5 from J, leaving 12 bases between them. This CDR3 is CASSQARGLQNIQYF. The CDR3 bases are TGCGCCAGCAGCCAAGCGAGGGGCCTCCAAAACATTCAGTACTTC.

The chain is built from TRBV6-5 and TRBJ1-3, with TRBD1 identical over 9 bases. CDR3 length: 15 amino acids. Unmatched junction bases numbered 11, after V lost 8 bases and J lost 6 bases. In germline, CDR1 is MNHEY, CDR2 SVGAGI. As DNA, the CDR3 is TGTGCCAGCGCCTGGACAGGGGCCCCCGAAAACACCATATATTTT. This encodes CASAWTGAPENTIYF.

The V call is TRBV24-1, the J call TRBJ2-3; 14 bases agree with TRBD2. The CDR3 has 20 amino acids. V lost 2 bases and J lost 2; bases outside the gene matches: 11. Germline assignment: CDR1 KGHDR and CDR2 SFDVKD. As DNA, the CDR3 is TGTGCCACCAGTGATTCAGGGACTAGCGGGGGTCTCCACCTCACAGATACGCAGTATTTT. Protein sequence: CATSDSGTSGGLHLTDTQYF.

The chain carries TRBV18 and TRBJ1-1; D unresolved. V lost 4 bases to trimming and J lost 1 base, with 7 bases between them. This CDR3 is 13 amino acids long. Germline V lookup: CDR1 KGHSH, CDR2 LQKENI. The CDR3 loop reads CASSQGPNTEAFF. The DNA for the CDR3 is TGTGCCAGCTCACAGGGTCCGAACACTGAAGCTTTCTTT.

The V call is TRBV27, the J call TRBJ1-4, with D possibly matching TRBD1 (6 bases). Trimming removed 0 bases from V and 8 bases from J, with 25 bases in between. The CDR3 is 19 residues long. Germline lookup yields CDR1 MNHEY and CDR2 SMNVEV (reference sequence). The CDR3 sequence: CASSLSAPNTGWEAEKLFF. The CDR3 region has the DNA TGTGCCAGCAGTTTATCGGCCCCCAATACAGGGTGGGAAGCCGAAAAACTGTTTTTT.

This rearrangement joins TRBV14 to TRBJ1-1; D is possibly TRBD1 (5 bases). The CDR3 is made up of 14 amino acids. Germline V lookup: CDR1 SGHDN, CDR2 FVKESK. The V end was cut by 4 bases, the J end by 1 base, with 10 bases between. The CDR3 loop reads CASSLLRGNTEAFF. Here the CDR3 DNA reads TGTGCCAGCAGCCTACTTAGGGGGAACACTGAAGCTTTCTTT.

The V and J genes are TRBV11-2 and TRBJ1-1; D may be TRBD1 (6 bases). The CDR3 has 14 residues. Germline lookup yields CDR1 SGHAT and CDR2 FQNNGV. Between the trimmed V and J ends, which lost 5 bases and 8 bases, there was a span of 18 bases. This chain's CDR3 is CASSALGVGTEAFF. The CDR3 DNA reads as TGTGCCAGCAGCGCCCTGGGGGTCGGGACAGAAGCTTTCTTT.

Here the CDR3 DNA reads TGTGCCAGTAGTTCCCGGGACAGAGAAAACACTGAAGCTTTCTTT. Amino acid sequence: CASSSRDRENTEAFF. The chain has TRBV19 and TRBJ1-1; 7 positions match TRBD1. This CDR3 is built from 15 residues. Germline trimming cut 5 bases from V and 2 bases from J; bases unmatched to any gene: 8. Germline V gene sequence: CDR1 LNHDA, CDR2 SQIVND (reference sequence).

The genes are TRBV19 and TRBJ1-5; D is possibly TRBD1 (5 bases). CDR1 is LNHDA and CDR2 is SQIVND in the germline V gene (reference sequence). The CDR3 is made up of 14 amino acids. With 3 bases removed from V and 4 bases from J, the gap between germline ends came to 10 bases. The CDR3 region has the DNA TGTGCCAGTAGTATGGCAGGGTGGAATCAGCCCCAGCATTTT. Translation: CASSMAGWNQPQHF.

This rearrangement joins TRBV28 to TRBJ1-2; TRBD1 might be the D (5 bases). V lost 4 bases, J lost 7 bases, and 22 bases lay in between. Germline-derived CDR1 and CDR2 are MDHEN and SYDVKM. CDR3 size: 16 residues. This chain's CDR3 is CASSSPGSGGRFGYTF. The CDR3, as DNA: TGTGCCAGCAGTTCCCCCGGCTCGGGGGGTCGATTTGGCTACACCTTC.

The chain joins TRBV7-9 to TRBJ2-1, with 7 bases identical to TRBD2. Germline CDR1 and CDR2: SEHNR and FQNEAQ (reference sequence). The junction had 7 bases not matched to a gene; V was cut back by 2 bases and J by 6 bases. This CDR3 has 15 residues. The DNA for the CDR3 is TGTGCCAGCAGCTTAATTGAGGGAGGGGTCAATGAGCAGTTCTTC. Amino acid sequence: CASSLIEGGVNEQFF.

CDR3 DNA: TGTGCCAGTAGTAACCCGACAGGGGCCATGAACACTGAAGCTTTCTTT. Its translation is CASSNPTGAMNTEAFF. The genes are TRBV19 and TRBJ1-1; 8 bases are shared with TRBD1. Germline CDR1 is LNHDA and CDR2 is SQIVND (reference sequence). The CDR3 is 16 residues long. Trimming cost V 4 bases and J 0 bases; bases outside gene matches: 7.

The chain is built from TRBV3-1 (or the pseudogene TRBV3-2) and TRBJ1-1; D gene ambiguous. V was pared by 4 bases and J by 10 bases, with 13 bases between. The CDR3 runs 12 residues. Germline V gene sequence: CDR1 LGHDT, CDR2 YNNKEL (reference sequence). The CDR3 DNA follows: TGTGCCAGCAGCCTCCAGATGGGGAGAGCTTTCTTT. This sequence encodes CASSLQMGRAFF.

V and J are TRBV7-9 and TRBJ1-4; tentative D call: TRBD1 (5 bases). Germline-derived CDR1 and CDR2 are SEHNR and FQNEAQ (reference sequence). The CDR3 consists of 15 residues. V lost 5 bases and J lost 6, with 16 bases in between. CDR3 sequence: CASSHRDGVYEKLFF. DNA for the CDR3: TGTGCCAGCAGCCACCGGGACGGCGTTTATGAAAAACTGTTTTTT.

The V gene is TRBV30, the J gene TRBJ1-4, with D maybe TRBD1 (5 bases). V lost 0 bases and J lost 6, with 11 bases in between. The CDR3 runs 14 residues. The V gene's germline CDR1 is GTSNPN and CDR2 SVGIG (reference sequence). The CDR3 reads CAWSVRGHYEKLFF. In nucleotides, the CDR3 is TGTGCCTGGAGTGTACGGGGCCATTATGAAAAACTGTTTTTT. The full variable domain, in which reference TRBV30 and TRBJ1-4 provide the parts outside the CDR3, is SQTIHQWPATLVQPVGSPLSLECTVEGTSNPNLYWYRQAAGRGLQLLFYSVGIGQISSEVPQNLSASRPQDRQFILSSKKLLLSDSGFYLCAWSVRGHYEKLFFGSGTQLSVL.

V and J are TRBV6-5 and TRBJ2-7; 10 bases match TRBD2. The germline V gene has CDR1 MNHEY and CDR2 SVGAGI. The V and J ends lost 5 bases and 4 bases, in that order; junction bases with no gene match: 8. This CDR3 is built from 15 residues. This CDR3 reads CASSTPGLAEYEQYF. The CDR3, as DNA: TGTGCCAGCAGTACTCCTGGACTAGCGGAGTACGAGCAGTACTTC.

This clone was seen more than once but under ten times. The chain joins TRBV7-6 to TRBJ1-2; a possible D gene is TRBD1 (5 bases). The CDR3 consists of 16 residues. Germline values: CDR1 SGHVS, CDR2 FNYEAQ. Trimming shortened V by 0 bases and J by 5 bases, and 16 bases separated the two germline ends. The CDR3 sequence: CASSLASGQTGYGYTF. CDR3 sequence (DNA): TGTGCCAGCAGCTTAGCGTCGGGGCAAACGGGATATGGCTACACCTTC.

The chain uses TRBV19 and TRBJ2-3; D assignment may be TRBD1 or TRBD2 (5 bases each). Germline-derived CDR1 and CDR2 are LNHDA and SQIVND (reference sequence). Trimming removed 5 bases from V and 0 bases from J, with 12 bases in between. CDR3 length: 15 residues. The CDR3 loop is CASSGWGMSTDTQYF. CDR3 sequence (DNA): TGTGCCAGTAGTGGGTGGGGGATGAGCACAGATACGCAGTATTTT.

The rearrangement joins TRBV19 to TRBJ1-5; D perhaps matches TRBD1 (5 bases). The CDR3 is 15 residues long. Between the trimmed V and J ends, which lost 5 bases and 5 bases, there was a span of 16 bases. Looked up from germline, CDR1 is LNHDA and CDR2 is SQIVND (reference sequence). Written as DNA, the CDR3 is TGTGCCAGTAGTGAGGGCCCGGGGCCCCATCAGCCCCAGCATTTT. This codes for CASSEGPGPHQPQHF. Looking up the rest from reference TRBV19 and TRBJ1-5 gives the full variable domain: DGGITQSPKYLFRKEGQNVTLSCEQNLNHDAMYWYRQDPGQGLRLIYYSQIVNDFQKGDIAEGYSVSREKKESFPLTVTSAQKNPTAFYLCASSEGPGPHQPQHFGDGTRLSIL.

The rearrangement uses TRBV10-1 and TRBJ2-1; weak D call: TRBD1 (5 bases). The germline V gene has CDR1 WNHNN and CDR2 SYGVQD (reference sequence). The length of the CDR3 is 15 residues. V was pared by 6 bases and J by 6 bases, with 18 bases between. The CDR3 nucleotides read TGCGCCAGCAGCATGAGTCGGGCCCAGGGCAATGAGCAGTTCTTC. Translating it yields CASSMSRAQGNEQFF.

The chain couples TRBV3-1 (or the pseudogene TRBV3-2) to TRBJ2-3; 12 bases fit TRBD1. The V gene end was trimmed by 4 bases and the J gene end by 12 bases; junction bases not matched to a gene: 8. CDR3 length: 14 residues. Germline loops: CDR1 LGHDT, CDR2 YNNKEL (reference sequence). CDR3 sequence (DNA): TGTGCCAGCAGCCTCGGGACAGGGGGCTCTAAACAGTATTTT. It codes for CASSLGTGGSKQYF.

This CDR3 reads CASSLMADRRSSYGYTF. The CDR3, as DNA: TGTGCCAGCAGCTTAATGGCGGACAGGCGCTCTTCCTATGGCTACACCTTC. The rearrangement uses TRBV7-2 and TRBJ1-2; 7 bases are shared with TRBD1. The trim removed 2 bases at V and 4 bases at J, leaving 13 bases unmatched. The CDR3 extends over 17 amino acids. Germline CDR1 reads SGHTA; CDR2 reads FQGNSA. The complete variable domain, with remaining parts taken from reference TRBV7-2 and TRBJ1-2, reads GAGVSQSPSNKVTEKGKDVELRCDPISGHTALYWYRQSLGQGLEFLIYFQGNSAPDKSGLPSDRFSAERTGGSVSTLTIQRTQQEDSAVYLCASSLMADRRSSYGYTFGSGTRLTVV.

With respect to this clone: Sequence at one end of the junction differs from germline and may be a read error. The chain joins TRBV6-1 to TRBJ1-1, with TRBD1 matching 9 bases. The CDR3 spans 14 residues. The germline CDR1 and CDR2 sequences are MNHNS and SASEGT. This CDR3 reads CASREGGQGTEAFF. DNA for the CDR3: TGTGCCAGCAGAGAAGGTGGACAGGGGACTGAAGCTTTCTTT.

The rearrangement joins TRBV3-1 (or the pseudogene TRBV3-2) to TRBJ2-1, with 10 nucleotides matching TRBD2. The CDR3 runs 15 residues. V lost 4 bases, J lost 5 bases, and 5 bases stayed unmatched. Germline V lookup: CDR1 LGHDT, CDR2 YNNKEL (reference sequence). CDR3 DNA sequence: TGTGCCAGCAGCCTGCTAGCGGGAGTGAACAATGAGCAGTTCTTC. Translated: CASSLLAGVNNEQFF.

With regard to this clone: Other DNA sequences in the sample encode the same CDR3. The chain joins TRBV28 to TRBJ2-1; D ambiguous. Germline-derived CDR1 and CDR2 are MDHEN and SYDVKM. CDR3 length equals 13 residues. The V end was cut by 5 bases, the J end by 0 bases, with 5 bases between. The CDR3 reads CASSLSSYNEQFF. The CDR3 DNA reads TGTGCCAGCAGTCTGAGCTCCTACAATGAGCAGTTCTTC.

The chain couples TRBV7-8 to TRBJ1-1; weak D call: TRBD1 (6 bases). CDR3 length: 16 amino acids. V gave up 1 base and J gave up 2 bases, with 14 bases separating them. Germline CDR1 reads SGHVS; CDR2 reads FQNEAQ. The CDR3 protein is CASSLGWTELNTEAFF. CDR3 bases: TGTGCCAGCAGCTTAGGGTGGACAGAGTTAAACACTGAAGCTTTCTTT.

The genes are TRBV24-1 and TRBJ1-5, with D possibly matching TRBD1 (6 bases). Germline assignment: CDR1 KGHDR and CDR2 SFDVKD. V lost 3 bases and J 5 bases, leaving 10 bases between the germline ends. This CDR3 has 14 residues. The CDR3 DNA is TGTGCCACCAGTGATCACAGGGCGGATCAGCCCCAGCATTTT. Translating it yields CATSDHRADQPQHF.

The J gene is TRBJ2-7, the V gene TRBV6-5; the D gene could be TRBD1 or TRBD2 (5 bases each). Germline CDR1 is MNHEY and CDR2 is SVGAGI. The CDR3 is made up of 14 amino acids. Trimming took 8 bases from V and 2 from J, leaving 16 bases between them. CDR3 in DNA: TGTGCCAGCTCCGTCGGGGCGGTAGCCTACGAGCAGTACTTC. Encoded protein: CASSVGAVAYEQYF.